A selection of T cell receptor beta chains follows, all from one sample in a study of cytomegalovirus exposure and HLA in healthy donors. Sequencing was performed with immunoSEQ multiplex PCR; in TCRdb, only in-frame clones are kept and a portion is missing. The table includes 120,000 to 150,000 clones, over 55% detected once. The sequenced sample consisted of PBMCs. These TCRs come from a man aged 35 to 55 in good health and CMV-seronegative. Both conserved end residues are part of each CDR3.

V	J	CDR3
TRBV18	TRBJ1-5	CASSPARQNQPQHF
TRBV7-6	NA	CASSSSEWSGHSYEQYF
TRBV4-3	TRBJ1-1	CASSQELGEVRNTEAFF
TRBV9	TRBJ1-6	CASSVAGSPLHF
TRBV7-9	TRBJ2-5	CASSPPMTGTQYF
TRBV10-1	TRBJ2-1	CASSDPGVGNEQFF
TRBV6-5	TRBJ2-1	CASRTFTSEQFF
TRBV19	TRBJ2-3	CASSPLNTDTQYF
TRBV7-9	TRBJ2-1	CASSHIGTINEQFF
TRBV10-2	TRBJ1-5	CASSDVYSNQPQHF
TRBV2	TRBJ1-2	CASRQGANYGYTF
TRBV30	TRBJ2-3	CAWSPGLSTDTQYF
TRBV28	TRBJ1-1	CASARGTEAFF
TRBV5-1	TRBJ2-7	CASSWGEAGAPSYEQYF
TRBV6-5	TRBJ2-1	CASRATYNEQFF
TRBV7-9	TRBJ2-7	CASSLGRAVNGQYF
TRBV9	TRBJ2-2	CASSQPVAVPNTGELFF
TRBV29-1	TRBJ2-1	CSGTMGGNEQFF
TRBV4-2	TRBJ2-7	CASSQDFTGPGYEQYF
TRBV4-1	TRBJ1-5	CASSQGASNQPQHF
TRBV7-2	TRBJ2-5	CASSKREQETQYF
TRBV28	TRBJ1-4	CASSMTTGVHPNEKLFF
TRBV4-2	TRBJ2-1	CASSHAGGPYNEQFF
TRBV4-1	TRBJ2-7	CASSQLALSSYEQYF
TRBV4-1	TRBJ2-7	CASSPHRETYEQYF
TRBV5-1	TRBJ2-3	CASSLEGRGSTDTQYF
TRBV5-4	TRBJ2-3	CASSRLNPSTDTQYF
TRBV2	TRBJ2-5	CASSEAGRRTQYF
TRBV21-1	TRBJ2-5	CASSKVWREGGETQYF
TRBV5-4	TRBJ2-3	CASSLRGSSTDTQYF
TRBV5-1	TRBJ2-7	CASSFSGTEQYF
TRBV6-1	TRBJ2-7	CASSGQFSGGEAYEQYF
TRBV9	TRBJ1-4	CASGRGEKLFF
TRBV6-5	TRBJ1-1	CASTTGGTEAFF
TRBV6-1	TRBJ2-6	CASTLNSGANVLTF
TRBV19	TRBJ2-3	CASTNRGLGTDTQYF
TRBV9	TRBJ2-1	CASSVGGHLSYNEQFF
TRBV13	TRBJ1-1	CASSLVSQWNTEAFF
TRBV6-5	TRBJ1-2	CASSYAGQGSHGYTF
TRBV28	TRBJ2-7	CASSITYEQYF
TRBV5-1	TRBJ1-6	CASSSGRGGRTTSDPYNSPLHF
TRBV9	TRBJ2-1	CASSVEARYNEQFF
TRBV7-9	TRBJ2-1	CASSYGTSGDNEQFF
TRBV7-9	TRBJ2-4	CASSFSVRAGGLAKNIQYF
TRBV4-1	TRBJ2-1	CASSQRPGLAGGQQFF